The source of this T cell receptor beta chain is a study of blood T cell repertoires in COVID-19. Study at large: Samples came from the United States, Italy and Spain, spanning acute and convalescent COVID-19. The cDNA or gDNA used as material had been derived from T cells, B-cell-depleted T cells, or PBMCs.

The repertoire was sequenced with immunoSEQ multiplex PCR; TCRdb's copy has only in-frame clones and lacks some. Found here are approximately 380,000 clones, around 85% of them singletons; the top ten hold 3.5% to 4%. Per germline, CDR1 LGHNT and CDR2 FRNRAP. The CDR3 extends over 14 amino acids. V dropped 2 bases and J dropped 1; count of bases not matched to a gene: 1. This TCR came from a woman in her late teens or twenties with acute or convalescent COVID-19. Sequencing was performed on peripheral blood. The rearrangement uses TRBV12-5 and TRBJ2-5, with 7 nucleotides matching TRBD1. CDR3 in amino acids: CASGLRDSQETQYF. CDR3 sequence (DNA): TGTGCTAGTGGTTTGCGGGACAGCCAAGAGACCCAGTACTTC.